Following are 27 T cell receptor beta chains from one sample sequenced in a study of CXCR3-negative and CXCR3-positive naive CD8 T cells. Overall study results and limits: CXCR3-positive naive cells carried more hydrophobic TRB CDR3s than CXCR3-negative ones.

UMI-labeled 5' RACE yielded the TRB cDNA libraries. TCRdb reprocessed the 5' RACE reads and stores each CDR3 protein as one record, lacking DNA. Its table lists some 120,000 distinct CDR3 sequences. Their target antigens are unknown. Sequenced sample: naive CXCR3+ CD8+ T cells from blood. Stated subset: CD45RO-CCR7+CD27+CD95- naive CD8+ T cells expressing CXCR3 (TNR3+). The receptor source for this set is a human donor in good health. Some clones in this sample may be carry-over from other donors' samples.

This chain uses TRBV29-1 with TRBJ2-3; the D gene TCRdb calls, TRBD1, cannot be checked with no DNA. CDR1 is SQVTM and CDR2 is ANQGSEA in the germline V gene. This CDR3 has 21 amino acids. CDR3 sequence: CSVEQETNRDRGRNPLDTQYF.

The chain uses TRBV29-1 and TRBJ1-2. The CDR3 is 12 amino acids. The germline CDR1 and CDR2 sequences are SQVTM and ANQGSEA. CDR3 loop: CSANEGDYGYTF.

The J gene is TRBJ2-7, the V gene TRBV10-1; the TRBD1 assignment by TCRdb is unverifiable without DNA. The CDR3 length is 12 residues. The germline V gene has CDR1 WNHNN and CDR2 SYGVQD (reference sequence). The CDR3 reads CASSRGGYEQYF.

V gene TRBV5-1 combines with J gene TRBJ1-1. The V gene's germline CDR1 is SGHRS and CDR2 YFSETQ. This CDR3 region has 12 residues. The CDR3 sequence is CASQAGGTEAFF.

The chain is built from TRBV15 and TRBJ1-1; TCRdb outputs TRBD1, but without DNA this stays unchecked. The length of the CDR3 is 18 residues. The germline CDR1 and CDR2 sequences are LNHNV and YYDKDF (reference sequence). The CDR3 here is CATSSLGTMASPHTEAFF. The whole variable domain, remainder taken from reference TRBV15 and TRBJ1-1, is DAMVIQNPRYQVTQFGKPVTLSCSQTLNHNVMYWYQQKSSQAPKLLFHYYDKDFNNEADTPDNFQSRRPNTSFCFLDIRSPGLGDTAMYLCATSSLGTMASPHTEAFFGQGTRLTVV.

The genes are TRBV7-3 and TRBJ1-2; TCRdb selects TRBD1, and the lack of DNA leaves this call unchecked. The CDR3 is 12 amino acids. CDR1 SGHTA and CDR2 FQGTGA come from the germline V gene. Here the CDR3 reads CASSWGNYGYTF.

The V call is TRBV20-1, the J call TRBJ2-1. The germline V gene has CDR1 DFQATT and CDR2 SNEGSKA (reference sequence). This CDR3 has 14 residues. The CDR3 protein is CSASYGSFHNEQFF.

The J gene is TRBJ2-7, the V gene TRBV28; no DNA is available, so the TRBD1 call from TCRdb remains unchecked. This CDR3 comprises 14 residues. Germline V gives CDR1 MDHEN, CDR2 SYDVKM. The CDR3 sequence is CAASKDRAQGKQYF.

The V gene is TRBV13, the J gene TRBJ1-1; as DNA is missing, the TRBD1 call by TCRdb cannot be tested. Per germline, CDR1 PRHDT and CDR2 FYEKMQ (reference sequence). CDR3 length: 15 amino acids. CDR3 in amino acids: CASSLLQGVNTEAFF.

This chain uses TRBV28 with TRBJ2-2. The CDR3 sequence is 13 residues long. CDR1 and CDR2 from the germline V gene are MDHEN and SYDVKM. The CDR3 sequence: CASSFRNTGELFF.

The chain recombines TRBV5-1 with TRBJ2-3; no DNA is available, so the TRBD1 call from TCRdb remains unchecked. The CDR3 is made up of 15 amino acids. Germline V gene sequence: CDR1 SGHRS, CDR2 YFSETQ. The CDR3 sequence: CASSLTGVPTDTQYF.

The chain is built from TRBV20-1 and TRBJ2-4; TCRdb's D gene call, TRBD2, goes unchecked for lack of DNA. Germline V CDR1 and CDR2: DFQATT, SNEGSKA (reference sequence). The CDR3 runs 16 residues. Here the CDR3 reads CSASEGLVLAKNIQYF.

This chain links TRBV5-1 with TRBJ1-1. CDR1 and CDR2 from the germline V gene are SGHRS and YFSETQ. This CDR3 has 13 amino acids. CDR3: CASSLDEGTEAFF.

The chain has TRBV25-1 and TRBJ2-3; TCRdb proposes TRBD1, but this gene call is untestable without DNA. Germline V lookup: CDR1 MGHDK, CDR2 SYGVNS. This CDR3 comprises 16 residues. The CDR3 sequence: CASSDPTGVEADTQYF.

The V gene is TRBV20-1, the J gene TRBJ2-3; without DNA, the TCRdb call of TRBD1 cannot be checked. The CDR3 contains 13 residues. CDR1 and CDR2 (germline): DFQATT, SNEGSKA (reference sequence). The CDR3 spells CSAEGQGSDTQYF.

The V call is TRBV7-2, the J call TRBJ2-7. The CDR3 consists of 14 residues. The germline V gene encodes CDR1 SGHTA and CDR2 FQGNSA. CDR3 sequence reads: CASSSTGPYYEQYF.

V and J are TRBV25-1 and TRBJ1-1; the TCRdb call, TRBD1, lacks DNA for checking. Germline V gene sequence: CDR1 MGHDK, CDR2 SYGVNS. This CDR3 has 13 amino acids. The CDR3 loop reads CASNEGLGTEAFF.

This chain connects TRBV6-2 or TRBV6-3 to TRBJ2-1; the D call from TCRdb, TRBD2, cannot be confirmed without DNA. Germline CDR1 and CDR2: MNHEY and SVGEGT. CDR3 length equals 13 residues. The chain's CDR3 is CASSLLGGVVQFF.

The chain's CDR3 is CASSGTGEGYNEQFF. The genes are TRBV28 and TRBJ2-1; TCRdb gives TRBD1 as the D gene, but with no DNA this cannot be confirmed. The CDR3 spans 15 residues. Per the germline V gene, CDR1 is MDHEN and CDR2 is SYDVKM.

The gene calls are TRBV7-2 and TRBJ1-6. This CDR3 spans 14 amino acids. Germline lookup yields CDR1 SGHTA and CDR2 FQGNSA. CDR3 protein: CASSLGAGGSPLHF.

The gene calls are TRBV27 and TRBJ2-2. The germline V gene encodes CDR1 MNHEY and CDR2 SMNVEV (reference sequence). The CDR3 is 12 residues long. CDR3 sequence: CASRMTPGELFF.

This sequence joins TRBV4-1 and TRBJ2-5; TCRdb outputs TRBD1, but without DNA this stays unchecked. This CDR3 is 16 amino acids long. Germline CDR1 is MGHRA and CDR2 is YSYEKL. CDR3 amino acids: CASSPLPVGGGETQYF.

This chain connects TRBV7-9 to TRBJ1-6. The V gene's germline CDR1 is SEHNR and CDR2 FQNEAQ (reference sequence). There are 15 residues in the CDR3. CDR3 residues: CASSLGYRDNSPLHF.

The chain couples TRBV29-1 to TRBJ1-1; TCRdb calls TRBD1, which cannot be checked without DNA. CDR1 SQVTM and CDR2 ANQGSEA come from the germline V gene. The CDR3 loop spans 14 amino acids. CDR3 amino acids: CSVEPTGGAVGAFF.

The genes are TRBV3-1 and TRBJ1-1. This CDR3 has 13 amino acids. Germline assignment: CDR1 LGHDT and CDR2 YNNKEL (reference sequence). The CDR3 reads CASSPTADTEAFF.

The genes are TRBV28 and TRBJ1-1. This CDR3 is built from 13 residues. CDR1 MDHEN and CDR2 SYDVKM come from the germline V gene. CDR3 region: CASSSRLATEAFF. The entire variable domain, with the rest obtained from reference TRBV28 and TRBJ1-1, is as follows: DVKVTQSSRYLVKRTGEKVFLECVQDMDHENMFWYRQDPGLGLRLIYFSYDVKMKEKGDIPEGYSVSREKKERFSLILESASTNQTSMYLCASSSRLATEAFFGQGTRLTVV.

The rearrangement joins TRBV6-5 to TRBJ1-1; TCRdb selects TRBD1, and the lack of DNA leaves this call unchecked. The germline gives CDR1 MNHEY, CDR2 SVGAGI. CDR3 size: 14 residues. CDR3 sequence reads: CASIGQGARAEAFF.